These 6 T cell receptor beta chains were sequenced from one sample in a study of blood T cell repertoires in COVID-19. Some clones are missing from TCRdb's copy, which holds only in-frame ones; the method was immunoSEQ multiplex PCR. The sample carries about 76,000 clones, approximately 81% recorded once. Specimen: peripheral blood. These receptors came from a woman aged 55-70 years with acute or convalescent COVID-19.

This clone came up many times. The V and J genes are TRBV6-1 and TRBJ1-5; TRBD1 aligns across 11 bases. In germline, CDR1 is MNHNS, CDR2 SASEGT. The CDR3 totals 16 residues. Germline trimming cut 4 bases from V and 5 bases from J; bases unmatched to any gene: 7. In DNA, the CDR3 is TGTGCCAGCAGTGCAACTCCGGGACAGGGGGATCAGCCCCAGCATTTT. It codes for CASSATPGQGDQPQHF.

The chain couples TRBV9 to TRBJ2-2; 10 positions agree with TRBD1. V trimming: 0 bases; J trimming: 3 bases; junction bases outside the gene matches: 2. Germline V gene sequence: CDR1 SGDLS, CDR2 YYNGEE. This CDR3 region has 16 residues. CDR3 in amino acids: CASSVAGTGDTGELFF. The CDR3, as DNA: TGTGCCAGCAGCGTAGCGGGGACAGGGGACACCGGGGAGCTGTTTTTT.

A single count supports this clone. The chain joins TRBV30 to TRBJ1-2; TRBD1 matches 9 bases. The V and J ends lost 5 bases and 4 bases, in that order; junction bases with no gene match: 5. The CDR3 consists of 13 residues. CDR1 is GTSNPN, CDR2 SVGIG, per germline (reference sequence). The CDR3 is CAWRGDRAYGYTF. The CDR3 DNA reads as TGTGCCTGGCGTGGGGACAGGGCCTATGGCTACACCTTC.

This clone occurred a few times. Written as DNA, the CDR3 is TGCAGCGCAGACAGGATTTTGAACACTGAAGCTTTCTTT. Its protein is CSADRILNTEAFF. This chain connects TRBV29-1 to TRBJ1-1, with D perhaps matching TRBD1 (6 bases). The germline gives CDR1 SQVTM, CDR2 ANQGSEA. The CDR3 length is 13 residues. Between the trimmed V and J ends, which lost 7 bases and 0 bases, there was a span of 12 bases.

The chain joins TRBV24-1 to TRBJ2-3; perhaps TRBD1 as D (7 bases). The V end lost 1 base, the J end lost 2 bases, and 15 bases lay between the germline ends. This CDR3 has 17 residues. CDR1 and CDR2 (germline): KGHDR, SFDVKD. The CDR3 coding sequence is TGTGCCACCAGTGATTTTAGAGCAGGGGGGCTCACAGATACGCAGTATTTT. It codes for CATSDFRAGGLTDTQYF.

This sequence joins TRBV7-3 and TRBJ2-2; D perhaps matches TRBD1 (6 bases). Trimming removed 5 bases from V and 2 bases from J, with 15 bases in between. There are 16 residues in the CDR3. Per germline, CDR1 SGHTA and CDR2 FQGTGA. The DNA of the CDR3 is TGTGCCAGCAGCCGCGTCACAGGGAGAAACACCGGGGAGCTGTTTTTT. Protein: CASSRVTGRNTGELFF.